What follows is one TCR beta chain and its context. This sample stems from a study of Ad26.COV2.S vaccination and SARS-CoV-2 variants. Data came from immunoSEQ multiplex PCR; TCRdb stores just in-frame clones and leaves some out. The profile shows under 600,000 clones, roughly nine tenths of them singletons. V dropped 1 base and J dropped 4 bases, with 7 bases sitting between them. Germline V gene lookup returns CDR1 LGHDT and CDR2 YNNKEL (reference sequence). The CDR3 consists of 13 residues. Treatment here: roughly 18 received Ad26.COV2.S at low or high dose, single or two shots; roughly five received placebo; per-sample allocation not given. On day 63 after the first injection, vaccine and placebo recipients gave samples.

This chain links TRBV3-1 (or the pseudogene TRBV3-2) with TRBJ2-5, with D uncertain. This TCR was recovered from a person aged 18 to 59 who received the Ad26.COV2.S COVID-19 vaccine or a placebo. This sample comprised peripheral blood, obtained in a trial of Ad26.COV2.S vaccine versus placebo. CDR3 in DNA: TGTGCCAGCAGCCAAGTAAACACAGAGACCCAGTACTTC. Translated, it gives CASSQVNTETQYF.